These T cell receptor beta chains were read from a single sample in a study of shared clonotypes between healthy human individuals. The table came from immunoSEQ multiplex PCR; TCRdb's copy has only in-frame clones and leaves some out. The data hold over a million clones, with over 95% observed a single time. Sequencing input: naive CD4+ T cells sorted from blood. All receptors come from a man aged 25 to 45 in good health. CDR3s include the opening cysteine and the closing phenylalanine or tryptophan. The D gene is left open where the match is weak. Clone size, where shown, is once, few, many, or a class for clones that have expanded.

j_gene	d_gene	v_gene	abundance	CDR3aa	CDR3nt
TRBJ1-3	NA	TRBV5-1	NA	CASSLTGSGNTIYF	TGCGCCAGCAGCTTAACAGGCTCCGGAAACACCATATATTTT
TRBJ2-1	NA	TRBV30	NA	CAWSSGINEQFF	TGTGCCTGGAGTTCAGGAATCAATGAGCAGTTCTTC
TRBJ2-3	TRBD1	TRBV5-1	NA	CASSFPPGGSTDTQYF	TGCGCCAGCAGCTTCCCACCAGGGGGAAGCACAGATACGCAGTATTTT
TRBJ2-7	NA	TRBV5-1	NA	CASSPQSSYEQYF	TGCGCCAGCAGCCCACAGAGCTCCTACGAGCAGTACTTC
TRBJ1-3	NA	TRBV5-6	NA	CASSLKGRMGRNTIYF	TGTGCCAGCAGCTTAAAGGGGCGAATGGGGCGAAACACCATATATTTT
TRBJ2-2	NA	TRBV10-3	NA	CAISEEGGRNTGELFF	TGTGCCATCAGCGAGGAAGGGGGACGTAACACCGGGGAGCTGTTTTTT
TRBJ2-2	TRBD1	TRBV10-3	NA	CAISRDRGGAGELFF	TGTGCCATCAGTCGGGACAGGGGAGGGGCCGGGGAGCTGTTTTTT
TRBJ1-2	TRBD1	TRBV6-5	NA	CASSYSGTGLDYGYTF	TGTGCCAGCAGTTACTCTGGGACAGGGTTGGACTATGGCTACACCTTC
TRBJ2-3	TRBD1	TRBV6-1	once	CASSEATGGYFTDTQYF	TGTGCCAGCAGTGAAGCAACAGGGGGCTATTTCACAGATACGCAGTATTTT
TRBJ2-7	NA	TRBV10-3	NA	CASRATYEQYF	TGTGCCTCGAGGGCCACCTACGAGCAGTACTTC
TRBJ2-7	TRBD1	TRBV6-1	NA	CASRRQGTPSYEQYF	TGTGCCAGCAGAAGACAGGGGACTCCATCCTACGAGCAGTACTTC
TRBJ2-7	NA	TRBV4-1	NA	CASSSRTGYEQYF	TGCGCCAGCAGCTCAAGAACAGGCTACGAGCAGTACTTC
TRBJ1-1	NA	TRBV19	NA	CASSIGTTRLVNTEAFF	TGTGCCAGTAGTATTGGGACCACTAGGTTGGTGAACACTGAAGCTTTCTTT
TRBJ1-3	NA	TRBV29-1	NA	CSVLTGNTIYF	TGCAGCGTTTTGACGGGAAACACCATATATTTT
TRBJ1-1	NA	TRBV28	NA	CASGELNTEAFF	TGTGCCAGCGGGGAATTGAACACTGAAGCTTTCTTT
TRBJ2-1	TRBD1	TRBV7-9	once	CASSFDRVANEQFF	TGTGCCAGCAGCTTTGACAGGGTGGCCAATGAGCAGTTCTTC
TRBJ2-3	NA	TRBV5-5	NA	CASSLAVYTDTQYF	TGTGCCAGCAGCTTGGCAGTCTACACAGATACGCAGTATTTT
TRBJ2-7	NA	TRBV18	NA	CASSPGQVGTIYEQYF	TGTGCCAGCTCACCCGGGCAGGTAGGGACCATCTACGAGCAGTACTTC
TRBJ2-7	NA	TRBV28	NA	CASRGRWSDPYEQYF	TGTGCCAGCAGGGGTCGGTGGAGTGACCCCTACGAGCAGTACTTC
TRBJ1-2	NA	TRBV5-4	NA	CASSIIADPRKDAGYTF	TGTGCCAGCAGCATTATTGCGGACCCACGCAAAGACGCCGGCTACACCTTC
TRBJ2-3	NA	TRBV27	NA	CASSLVRQGNQYF	TGTGCCAGCAGTTTAGTAAGGCAGGGCAACCAGTATTTT
TRBJ2-5	TRBD2	TRBV18	NA	CASSPGSSGSIQTQYF	TGTGCCAGCTCACCAGGTTCTAGCGGGAGTATCCAGACCCAGTACTTC
TRBJ2-1	TRBD2	TRBV5-6	NA	CASSFFLAGAAYEQFF	TGTGCCAGCAGCTTTTTTCTTGCGGGAGCTGCGTATGAGCAGTTCTTC
TRBJ1-3	TRBD1	TRBV19	NA	CASSLYRGQSGNTIYF	TGTGCCAGTAGTCTCTACAGGGGGCAGAGTGGAAACACCATATATTTT
TRBJ2-2	TRBD1	TRBV7-7	NA	CASSPDRFVGELFF	TGTGCCAGCAGCCCGGACAGGTTCGTCGGGGAGCTGTTTTTT
TRBJ1-5	NA	TRBV5-6	NA	CASSNGGRNQPQHF	TGTGCCAGCAGCAACGGGGGTCGCAATCAGCCCCAGCATTTT
TRBJ2-1	TRBD2	TRBV5-1	NA	CASSLSRTSANEQFF	TGCGCCAGCTCACTGAGTCGGACTAGCGCGAATGAGCAGTTCTTC
TRBJ1-2	TRBD1	TRBV18	NA	CASSQRVSGGASYGYTF	TGTGCCAGCTCACAACGAGTTTCAGGGGGCGCCAGCTATGGCTACACCTTC
TRBJ2-7	TRBD1	TRBV5-1	NA	CASSSVGQGPYEQYF	TGCGCCAGCAGCTCCGTGGGACAGGGACCCTACGAGCAGTACTTC
TRBJ1-2	NA	TRBV25-1	NA	CASSEPASYGYTF	TGTGCCAGCAGTGAACCAGCCAGCTATGGCTACACCTTC
TRBJ2-3	TRBD1	TRBV18	NA	CASSRGQGRTGTDTQYF	TGTGCCAGCTCACGGGGACAGGGTAGGACGGGCACAGATACGCAGTATTTT
TRBJ1-4	TRBD1	TRBV5-4	NA	CASSSSRTGNEKLFF	TGTGCCAGCAGCTCGTCCCGGACAGGGAATGAAAAACTGTTTTTT
TRBJ2-7	TRBD1	TRBV18	NA	CASSPGTGAYEQYF	TGTGCCAGCTCACCAGGGACAGGGGCCTACGAGCAGTACTTC
TRBJ2-2	NA	TRBV7-9	once	CASSLGGAPGPNTGELFF	TGTGCCAGCAGCTTAGGGGGCGCACCTGGACCGAACACCGGGGAGCTGTTTTTT
TRBJ2-5	NA	TRBV7-2	NA	CASSLAPAGAETQYF	TGTGCCAGCAGCTTAGCCCCCGCGGGGGCTGAGACCCAGTACTTC
TRBJ2-5	NA	TRBV2	NA	CASSESTPGETQYF	TGTGCCAGCAGTGAATCGACCCCGGGGGAGACCCAGTACTTC
TRBJ2-7	TRBD1	TRBV25-1	NA	CASSDPGQGDYEQYF	TGTGCCAGCAGTGACCCCGGACAGGGGGATTACGAGCAGTACTTC
TRBJ1-1	NA	TRBV30	NA	CAWSRGVNTEAFF	TGTGCCTGGAGTCGGGGAGTGAACACTGAAGCTTTCTTT
TRBJ1-5	NA	TRBV10-3	NA	CAISDGRSNQPQHF	TGTGCCATCAGTGACGGCCGGAGCAATCAGCCCCAGCATTTT
TRBJ2-7	TRBD1	TRBV5-8	NA	CASSSRTGDSYEQYF	TGTGCCAGCAGCTCCAGGACAGGGGACTCCTACGAGCAGTACTTC
TRBJ2-3	TRBD2	TRBV11-3	NA	CASSLETSGSTDTQYF	TGTGCCAGCAGCTTAGAAACTAGCGGCTCCACAGATACGCAGTATTTT
TRBJ2-3	NA	TRBV6-5	NA	CASSYSGLQTDTQYF	TGTGCCAGCAGTTACTCGGGACTCCAAACAGATACGCAGTATTTT
TRBJ1-5	TRBD1	TRBV27	NA	CASRRDSGGYQPQHF	TGTGCCAGCCGACGCGACTCAGGGGGCTATCAGCCCCAGCATTTT
TRBJ1-1	NA	TRBV15	NA	CATSRGSITEAFF	TGTGCCACCAGCAGAGGAAGTATCACTGAAGCTTTCTTT
TRBJ2-1	TRBD2	TRBV27	NA	CASSFRAAGGANEQFF	TGTGCCAGCAGTTTTCGAGCAGCGGGGGGGGCGAATGAGCAGTTCTTC
TRBJ2-3	NA	TRBV18	once	CASSAPRGRRADTQYF	TGTGCCAGCTCAGCCCCCCGGGGGAGGAGAGCAGATACGCAGTATTTT
TRBJ2-1	TRBD2	TRBV19	NA	CASSPRGPGLAWNNEQFF	TGTGCCAGTAGCCCTAGGGGGCCCGGACTAGCGTGGAACAATGAGCAGTTCTTC
TRBJ1-5	NA	TRBV7-9	NA	CASSLAGGGGNQPQHF	TGTGCCAGCAGCTTAGCGGGGGGTGGTGGCAATCAGCCCCAGCATTTT
TRBJ2-5	NA	TRBV18	NA	CASRAKEEQSSGTQYF	TGTGCCAGTAGAGCCAAGGAGGAACAGAGTTCTGGGACCCAGTACTTC
TRBJ1-1	NA	TRBV10-2	few	CASGEQGLMNTEAFF	TGCGCCAGCGGGGAACAGGGACTCATGAACACTGAAGCTTTCTTT
TRBJ2-3	NA	TRBV5-1	NA	CASSLDPSTDTQYF	TGCGCCAGCAGCTTGGATCCCTCCACAGATACGCAGTATTTT
TRBJ2-7	NA	TRBV7-9	NA	CASSFSAPQMDEQYF	TGTGCCAGCAGCTTTAGCGCTCCTCAAATGGACGAGCAGTACTTC
TRBJ2-2	TRBD2	TRBV11-2	NA	CASRREALNTGELFF	TGTGCCAGCCGCCGGGAGGCGCTGAACACCGGGGAGCTGTTTTTT
TRBJ2-3	TRBD2	TRBV18	NA	CASSPYGGSSDTQYF	TGTGCCAGCTCACCATACGGCGGGAGTTCAGATACGCAGTATTTT
TRBJ2-1	TRBD2	TRBV18	NA	CASSPERPSGSNEQFF	TGTGCCAGCTCACCAGAAAGACCTAGCGGGAGTAATGAGCAGTTCTTC
TRBJ2-7	NA	TRBV19	NA	CASSKVVGMNEQYF	TGTGCCAGCTCGAAGGTAGTGGGGATGAACGAGCAGTACTTC
TRBJ2-2	NA	TRBV4-1	NA	CASSQDSNTGELFF	TGCGCCAGCAGCCAGGACTCAAACACCGGGGAGCTGTTTTTT